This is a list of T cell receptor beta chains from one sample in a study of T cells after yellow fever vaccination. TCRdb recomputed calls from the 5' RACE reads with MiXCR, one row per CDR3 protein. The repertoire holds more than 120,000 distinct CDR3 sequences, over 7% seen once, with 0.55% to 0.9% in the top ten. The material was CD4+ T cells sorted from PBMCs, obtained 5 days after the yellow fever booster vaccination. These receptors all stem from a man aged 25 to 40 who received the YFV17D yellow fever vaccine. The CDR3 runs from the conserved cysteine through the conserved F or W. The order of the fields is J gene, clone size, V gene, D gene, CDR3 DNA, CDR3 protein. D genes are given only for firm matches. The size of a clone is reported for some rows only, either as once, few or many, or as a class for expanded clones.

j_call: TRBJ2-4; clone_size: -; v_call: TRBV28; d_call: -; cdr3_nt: TGTGCCAGCAGTTTAGTGGGACTCCACATTCAGTACTTC; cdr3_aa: CASSLVGLHIQYF
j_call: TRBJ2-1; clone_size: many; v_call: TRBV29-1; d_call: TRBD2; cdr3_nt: TGCAGCGTTGACGGGGGGTACAATGAGCAGTTCTTC; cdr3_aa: CSVDGGYNEQFF
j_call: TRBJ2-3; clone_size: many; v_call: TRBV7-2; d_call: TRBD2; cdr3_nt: TGTGCCAGCAGCTTAGCGGACGGGAGGGGGACAGATACGCAGTATTTT; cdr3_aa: CASSLADGRGTDTQYF
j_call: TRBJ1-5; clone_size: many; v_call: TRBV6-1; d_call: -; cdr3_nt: TGTGCCAGCAGTGAAGCAGCAAATCAGCCCCAGCATTTT; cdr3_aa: CASSEAANQPQHF
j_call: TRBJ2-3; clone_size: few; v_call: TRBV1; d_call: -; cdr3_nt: TGCACCAGCAGCCGTCGGCAATCCGGACTAGCGGGAGTCGACACAGATACGCAGTATTTT; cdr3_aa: CTSSRRQSGLAGVDTDTQYF
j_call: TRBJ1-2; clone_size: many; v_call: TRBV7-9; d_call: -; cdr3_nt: TGTGCCAGCAGCTTAGGGCTGGAAGCTAACTATGGCTACACCTTC; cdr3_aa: CASSLGLEANYGYTF
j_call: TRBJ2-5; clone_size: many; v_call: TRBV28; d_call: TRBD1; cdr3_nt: TGTGCCAGCAGGCCTTATTCCGGGACAGGGGAGGAGACCCAGTACTTC; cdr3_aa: CASRPYSGTGEETQYF
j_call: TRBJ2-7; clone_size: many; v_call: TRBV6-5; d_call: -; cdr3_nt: TGTGCCAGCAGTTTGGAACAGGCAATTTACGAGCAGTACTTC; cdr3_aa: CASSLEQAIYEQYF
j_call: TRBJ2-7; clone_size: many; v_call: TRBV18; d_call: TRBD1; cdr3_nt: TGTGCCAGCTCACCCCCGACAGGGGTCCACGAGCAGTACTTC; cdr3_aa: CASSPPTGVHEQYF
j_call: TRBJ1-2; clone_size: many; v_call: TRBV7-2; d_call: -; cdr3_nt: TGTGCCAGCAGCTTAAGCACTTTCACAGAACGTGGCTACACCTTC; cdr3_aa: CASSLSTFTERGYTF
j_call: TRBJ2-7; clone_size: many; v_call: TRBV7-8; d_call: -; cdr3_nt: TGTGCCAGCAGCCCGCAACAGGGTTCTGGCTACGAGCAGTACTTC; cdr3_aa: CASSPQQGSGYEQYF